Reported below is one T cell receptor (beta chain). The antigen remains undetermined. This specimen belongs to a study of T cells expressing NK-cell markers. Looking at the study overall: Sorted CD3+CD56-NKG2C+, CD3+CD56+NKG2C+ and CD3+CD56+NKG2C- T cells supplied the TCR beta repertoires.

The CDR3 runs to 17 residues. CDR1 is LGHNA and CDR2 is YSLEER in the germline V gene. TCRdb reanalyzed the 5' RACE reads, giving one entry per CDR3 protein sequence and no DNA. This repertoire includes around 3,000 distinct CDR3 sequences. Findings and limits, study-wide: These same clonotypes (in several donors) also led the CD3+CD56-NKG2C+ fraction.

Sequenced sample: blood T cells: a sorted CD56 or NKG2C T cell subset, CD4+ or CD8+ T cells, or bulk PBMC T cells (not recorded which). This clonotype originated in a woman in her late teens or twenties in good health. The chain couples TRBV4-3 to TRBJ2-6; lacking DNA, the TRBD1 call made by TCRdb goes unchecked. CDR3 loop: CASSQGGDSSGANVLTF.